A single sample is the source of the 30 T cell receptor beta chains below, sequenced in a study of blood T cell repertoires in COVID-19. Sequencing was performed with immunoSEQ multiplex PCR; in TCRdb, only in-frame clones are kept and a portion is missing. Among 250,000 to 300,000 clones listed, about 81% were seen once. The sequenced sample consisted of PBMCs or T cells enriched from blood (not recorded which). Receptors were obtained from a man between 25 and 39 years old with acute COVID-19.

The DNA of the CDR3 is TGTGCCAGCAGTCTAACTGAAGCTTTCTTT. Amino acid sequence: CASSLTEAFF. V usage is TRBV28 and J usage is TRBJ1-1; no definite D call. V lost 5 bases, J lost 5 bases, and 3 bases lay in between. There are 10 residues in the CDR3. CDR1 and CDR2 from the germline V gene are MDHEN and SYDVKM.

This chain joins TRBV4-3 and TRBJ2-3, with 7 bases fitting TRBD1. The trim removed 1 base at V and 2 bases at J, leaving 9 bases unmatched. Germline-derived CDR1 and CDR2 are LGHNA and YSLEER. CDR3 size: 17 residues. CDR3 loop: CASSQGTQGIYTDTQYF. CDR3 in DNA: TGCGCCAGCAGCCAAGGAACACAGGGGATCTACACAGATACGCAGTATTTT.

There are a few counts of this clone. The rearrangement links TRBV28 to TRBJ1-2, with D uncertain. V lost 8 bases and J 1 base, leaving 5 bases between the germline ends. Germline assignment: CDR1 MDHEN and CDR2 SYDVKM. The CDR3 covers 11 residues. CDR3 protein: CASRSNYGYTF. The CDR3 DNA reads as TGTGCCAGCCGGAGTAACTATGGCTACACCTTC.

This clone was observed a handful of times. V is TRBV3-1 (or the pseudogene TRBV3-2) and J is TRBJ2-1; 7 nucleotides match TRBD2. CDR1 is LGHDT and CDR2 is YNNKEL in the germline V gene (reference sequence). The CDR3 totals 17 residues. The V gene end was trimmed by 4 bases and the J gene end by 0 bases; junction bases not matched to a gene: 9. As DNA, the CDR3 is TGTGCCAGCAGCCGTGTTTGGGAGGGGAGCTCCTACAATGAGCAGTTCTTC. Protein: CASSRVWEGSSYNEQFF.

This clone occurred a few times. CDR3 sequence (DNA): TGTGCCAGCAGTGAATCGGTCCATCCTAGCACAGATACGCAGTATTTT. Its translation is CASSESVHPSTDTQYF. This chain uses TRBV25-1 with TRBJ2-3; no firm D call. Germline lookup yields CDR1 MGHDK and CDR2 SYGVNS. The CDR3 extends over 16 amino acids. V was clipped by 1 base and J by 0 bases, with 11 bases between them. Complete variable domain (other parts from reference TRBV25-1 and TRBJ2-3): EADIYQTPRYLVIGTGKKITLECSQTMGHDKMYWYQQDPGMELHLIHYSYGVNSTEKGDLSSESTVSRIRTEHFPLTLESARPSHTSQYLCASSESVHPSTDTQYFGPGTRLTVL.

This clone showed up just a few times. Here the CDR3 DNA reads TGTGCCAGCAGCGGAGGAACTAATGAAAAACTGTTTTTT. It translates to CASSGGTNEKLFF. The rearrangement uses TRBV6-5 and TRBJ1-4; D gene unclear. The CDR3 loop spans 13 amino acids. Trimming left V 6 bases short and J 1 base short, with 6 bases between. CDR1 is MNHEY and CDR2 is SVGAGI in the germline V gene.

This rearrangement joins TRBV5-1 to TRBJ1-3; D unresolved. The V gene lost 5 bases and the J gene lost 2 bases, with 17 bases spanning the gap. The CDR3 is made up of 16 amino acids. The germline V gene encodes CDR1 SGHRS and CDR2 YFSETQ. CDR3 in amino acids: CASRPLQAGTGNTIYF. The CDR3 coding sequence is TGCGCCAGCAGGCCCCTGCAGGCCGGCACTGGAAACACCATATATTTT.

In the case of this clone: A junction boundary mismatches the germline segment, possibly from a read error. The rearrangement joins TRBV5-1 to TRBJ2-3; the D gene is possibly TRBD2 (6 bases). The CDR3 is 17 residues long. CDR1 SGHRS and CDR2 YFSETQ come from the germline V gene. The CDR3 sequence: CASSLGGTGLVTDTQYF. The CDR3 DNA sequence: TGTGCCAGCAGCTTGGGTGGAACGGGACTGGTCACAGATACGCAGTATTTT.

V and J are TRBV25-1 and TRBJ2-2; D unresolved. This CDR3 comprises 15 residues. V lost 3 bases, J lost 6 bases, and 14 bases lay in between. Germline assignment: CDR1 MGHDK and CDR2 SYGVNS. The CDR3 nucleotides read TGTGCCAGCAGTGATCGGAGCTTCTCCGCCGGGGAGCTGTTTTTT. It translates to CASSDRSFSAGELFF. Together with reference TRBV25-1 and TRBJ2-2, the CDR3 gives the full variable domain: EADIYQTPRYLVIGTGKKITLECSQTMGHDKMYWYQQDPGMELHLIHYSYGVNSTEKGDLSSESTVSRIRTEHFPLTLESARPSHTSQYLCASSDRSFSAGELFFGEGSRLTVL.

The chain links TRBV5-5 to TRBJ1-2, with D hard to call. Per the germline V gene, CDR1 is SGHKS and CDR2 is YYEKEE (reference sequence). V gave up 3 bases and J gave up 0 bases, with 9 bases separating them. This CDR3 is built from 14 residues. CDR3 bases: TGTGCCAGCAGCTCGGACGGGACTAACTATGGCTACACCTTC. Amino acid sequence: CASSSDGTNYGYTF.

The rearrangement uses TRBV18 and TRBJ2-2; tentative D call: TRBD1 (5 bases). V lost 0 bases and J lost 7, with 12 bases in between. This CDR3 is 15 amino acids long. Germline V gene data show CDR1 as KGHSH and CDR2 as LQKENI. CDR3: CASSPPRGSSGELFF. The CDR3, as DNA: TGTGCCAGCTCACCACCAAGGGGATCCAGCGGGGAGCTGTTTTTT.

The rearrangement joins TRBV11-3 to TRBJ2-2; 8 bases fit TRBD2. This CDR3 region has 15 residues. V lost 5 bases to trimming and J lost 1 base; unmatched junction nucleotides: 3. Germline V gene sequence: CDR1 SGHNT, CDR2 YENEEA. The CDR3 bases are TGTGCCAGCAGCATCAGCGGGGGGAACACCGGGGAGCTGTTTTTT. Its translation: CASSISGGNTGELFF. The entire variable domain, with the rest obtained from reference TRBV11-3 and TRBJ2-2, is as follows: EAGVVQSPRYKIIEKKQPVAFWCNPISGHNTLYWYLQNLGQGPELLIRYENEEAVDDSQLPKDRFSAERLKGVDSTLKIQPAELGDSAVYLCASSISGGNTGELFFGEGSRLTVL.

Here the CDR3 reads CASSFSGFRIPLHF. DNA of the CDR3: TGCGCCAGCAGTTTCTCCGGGTTCCGAATTCCCCTCCACTTT. The rearrangement links TRBV10-1 to TRBJ1-6; D gene ambiguous. CDR1 WNHNN and CDR2 SYGVQD come from the germline V gene (reference sequence). This CDR3 is 14 amino acids long. Trimming took off 5 bases at V and 13 bases at J, with 18 bases between the two ends.

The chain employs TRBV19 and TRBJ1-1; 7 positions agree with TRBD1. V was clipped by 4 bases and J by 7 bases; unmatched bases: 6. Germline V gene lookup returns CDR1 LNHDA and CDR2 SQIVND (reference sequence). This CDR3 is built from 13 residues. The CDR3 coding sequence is TGTGCCAGTAGTACGACAGGGATGGTTGAAGCTTTCTTT. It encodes CASSTTGMVEAFF.

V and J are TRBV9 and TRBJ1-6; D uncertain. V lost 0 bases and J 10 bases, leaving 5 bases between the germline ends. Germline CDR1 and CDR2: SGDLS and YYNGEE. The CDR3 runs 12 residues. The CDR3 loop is CASSVDRSPLHF. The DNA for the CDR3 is TGTGCCAGCAGCGTAGATCGGTCACCCCTCCACTTT.

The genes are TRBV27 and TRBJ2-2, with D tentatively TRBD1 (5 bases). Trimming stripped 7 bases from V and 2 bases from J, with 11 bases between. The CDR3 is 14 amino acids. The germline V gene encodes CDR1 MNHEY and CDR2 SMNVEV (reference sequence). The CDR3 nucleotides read TGTGCCAGCATTTACCAGGGAAACACCGGGGAGCTGTTTTTT. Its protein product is CASIYQGNTGELFF.

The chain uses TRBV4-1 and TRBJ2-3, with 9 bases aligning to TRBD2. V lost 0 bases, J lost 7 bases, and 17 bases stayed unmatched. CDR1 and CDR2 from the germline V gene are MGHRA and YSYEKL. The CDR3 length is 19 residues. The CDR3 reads CASSQDPRASGTESYTQYF. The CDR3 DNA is TGCGCCAGCAGCCAAGATCCGAGGGCTAGCGGGACCGAATCCTATACGCAGTATTTT.

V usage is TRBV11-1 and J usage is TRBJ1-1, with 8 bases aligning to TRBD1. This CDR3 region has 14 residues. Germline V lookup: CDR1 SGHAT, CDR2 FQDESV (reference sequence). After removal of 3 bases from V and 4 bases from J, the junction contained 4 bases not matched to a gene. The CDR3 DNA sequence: TGTGCCAGCAGCTTGGACAGGGTGGGCACTGAAGCTTTCTTT. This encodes CASSLDRVGTEAFF.

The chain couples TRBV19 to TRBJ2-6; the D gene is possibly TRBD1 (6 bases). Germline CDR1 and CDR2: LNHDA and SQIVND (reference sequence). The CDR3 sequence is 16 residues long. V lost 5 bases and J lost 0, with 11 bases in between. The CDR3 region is CASSATGLSGANVLTF. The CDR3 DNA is TGTGCCAGTAGTGCAACAGGGCTCTCTGGGGCCAACGTCCTGACTTTC.

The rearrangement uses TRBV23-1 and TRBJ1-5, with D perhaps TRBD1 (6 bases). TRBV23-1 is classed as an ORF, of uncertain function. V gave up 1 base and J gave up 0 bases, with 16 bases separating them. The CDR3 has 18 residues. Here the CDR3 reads CASSQLKRDKDSNQPQHF. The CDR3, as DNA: TGCGCCAGCAGTCAATTAAAGCGGGACAAGGATAGCAATCAGCCCCAGCATTTT.

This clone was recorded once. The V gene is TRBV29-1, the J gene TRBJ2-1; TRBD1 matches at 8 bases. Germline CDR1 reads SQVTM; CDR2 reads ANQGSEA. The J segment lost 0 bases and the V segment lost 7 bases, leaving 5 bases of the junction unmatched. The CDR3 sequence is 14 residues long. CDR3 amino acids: CSAEDRGSYNEQFF. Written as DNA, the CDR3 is TGCAGCGCCGAAGACAGGGGCTCCTACAATGAGCAGTTCTTC.

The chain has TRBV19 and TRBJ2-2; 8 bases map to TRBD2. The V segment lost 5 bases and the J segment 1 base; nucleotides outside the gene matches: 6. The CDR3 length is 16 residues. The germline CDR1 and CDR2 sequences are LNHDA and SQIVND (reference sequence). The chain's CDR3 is CASSAYTSGNTGELFF. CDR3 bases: TGTGCCAGTAGTGCCTATACTAGCGGGAACACCGGGGAGCTGTTTTTT.

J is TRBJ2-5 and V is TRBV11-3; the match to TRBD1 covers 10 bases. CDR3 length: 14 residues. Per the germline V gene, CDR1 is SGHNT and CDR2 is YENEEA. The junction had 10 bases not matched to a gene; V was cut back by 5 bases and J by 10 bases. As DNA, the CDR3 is TGTGCCAGCAGCCCCGTCCGGGGACAGGGGATCCAGTACTTC. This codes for CASSPVRGQGIQYF. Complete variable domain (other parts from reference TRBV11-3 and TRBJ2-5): EAGVVQSPRYKIIEKKQPVAFWCNPISGHNTLYWYLQNLGQGPELLIRYENEEAVDDSQLPKDRFSAERLKGVDSTLKIQPAELGDSAVYLCASSPVRGQGIQYFGPGTRLLVL.

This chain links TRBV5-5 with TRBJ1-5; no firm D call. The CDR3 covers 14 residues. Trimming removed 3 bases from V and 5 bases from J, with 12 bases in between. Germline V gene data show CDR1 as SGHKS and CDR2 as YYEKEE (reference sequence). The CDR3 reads CASSSVMGYQPQHF. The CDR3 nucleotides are TGTGCCAGCAGCTCGGTGATGGGCTATCAGCCCCAGCATTTT.

CDR3 amino acids: CASSLEGRGRQPQHF. The DNA of the CDR3 is TGTGCCAGCAGTTTAGAGGGACGGGGGAGGCAGCCCCAGCATTTT. The rearrangement uses TRBV28 and TRBJ1-5; D possibly corresponds to TRBD1 (5 bases). V shed 2 bases and J shed 7 bases, with 15 bases lying between them. Germline CDR1 MDHEN, CDR2 SYDVKM. The CDR3 is 15 amino acids.

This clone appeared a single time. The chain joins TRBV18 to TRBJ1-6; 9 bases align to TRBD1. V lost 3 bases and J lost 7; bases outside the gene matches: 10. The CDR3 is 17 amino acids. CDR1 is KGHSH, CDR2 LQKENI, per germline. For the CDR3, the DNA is TGTGCCAGCTCACCCCAGGGACAGGGAGGAAAAAATTCACCCCTCCACTTT. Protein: CASSPQGQGGKNSPLHF.

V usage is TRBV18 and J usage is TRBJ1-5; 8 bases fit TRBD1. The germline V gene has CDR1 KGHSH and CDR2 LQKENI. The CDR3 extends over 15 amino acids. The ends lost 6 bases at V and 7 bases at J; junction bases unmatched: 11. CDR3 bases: TGTGCCAGCTCGCGGAACAGGGGGGAGGAACAGCCCCAGCATTTT. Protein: CASSRNRGEEQPQHF. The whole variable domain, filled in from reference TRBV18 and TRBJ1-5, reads NAGVMQNPRHLVRRRGQEARLRCSPMKGHSHVYWYRQLPEEGLKFMVYLQKENIIDESGMPKERFSAEFPKEGPSILRIQQVVRGDSAAYFCASSRNRGEEQPQHFGDGTRLSIL.

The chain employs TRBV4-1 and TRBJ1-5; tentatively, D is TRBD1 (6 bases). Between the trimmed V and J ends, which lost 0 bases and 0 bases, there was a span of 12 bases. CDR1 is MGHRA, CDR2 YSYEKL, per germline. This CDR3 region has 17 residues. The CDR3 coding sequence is TGCGCCAGCAGCCAAGAATTGGGACATTTTAGCAATCAGCCCCAGCATTTT. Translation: CASSQELGHFSNQPQHF.

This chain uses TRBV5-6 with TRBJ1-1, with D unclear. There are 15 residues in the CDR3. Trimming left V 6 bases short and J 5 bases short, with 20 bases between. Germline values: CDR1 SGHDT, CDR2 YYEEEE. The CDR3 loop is CASIPSGGVRTEAFF. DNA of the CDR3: TGTGCCAGCATCCCCTCTGGCGGGGTTAGGACTGAAGCTTTCTTT.

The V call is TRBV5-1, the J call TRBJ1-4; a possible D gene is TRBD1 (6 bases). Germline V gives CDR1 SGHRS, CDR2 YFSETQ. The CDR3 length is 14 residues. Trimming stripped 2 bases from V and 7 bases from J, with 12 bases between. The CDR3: CASSFIQGGEKLFF. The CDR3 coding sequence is TGCGCCAGCAGCTTTATACAGGGTGGTGAAAAACTGTTTTTT.